A selection of T cell receptor beta chains follows, all from one sample in a study of tissue T cells after allogeneic stem cell transplantation. Profiled with immunoSEQ multiplex PCR; TCRdb holds only in-frame clones, not every one. The table records 500 to 600 clones, less than 90% of them present only once. The sample in question was liver tissue, obtained at autopsy. Receptors originate from a male patient between 35 and 75 years old with steroid-refractory graft-versus-host disease after an allogeneic stem cell transplant. Some of these T cells may belong to the graft donor. Each CDR3 is given with its conserved first and last residue. The order of the fields is clone size, V gene, J gene, D gene, CDR3 protein, CDR3 DNA. A D gene is named only where the DNA matches it firmly. Clone size is stated in some rows and not others, as once, few, many or a class when expanded.

clone size: few; V gene: TRBV27; J gene: TRBJ1-2; D gene: -; CDR3 protein: CASSLEGSALTRGYTF; CDR3 DNA: TGTGCCAGCAGTTTGGAGGGGTCCGCACTAACTAGGGGCTACACCTTC
clone size: once; V gene: TRBV28; J gene: TRBJ2-7; D gene: TRBD1; CDR3 protein: CASSLSGTGSHEQYF; CDR3 DNA: TGTGCCAGCAGTCTATCCGGGACAGGGAGCCACGAGCAGTACTTC
clone size: -; V gene: TRBV6-2/TRBV6-3; J gene: TRBJ2-5; D gene: -; CDR3 protein: CASSYSELLKETQYF; CDR3 DNA: TGTGCCAGCAGTTACTCGGAACTGTTAAAAGAGACCCAGTACTTC
clone size: -; V gene: TRBV7-9; J gene: TRBJ2-4; D gene: TRBD1; CDR3 protein: CASSPDRAGVFNIQYF; CDR3 DNA: TGTGCCAGCAGCCCGGACAGGGCCGGGGTATTCAACATTCAGTACTTC
clone size: -; V gene: TRBV4-3; J gene: TRBJ1-2; D gene: -; CDR3 protein: CASSQDSYGYTF; CDR3 DNA: TGCGCCAGCAGCCAAGACAGCTATGGCTACACCTTC
clone size: once; V gene: TRBV6-6; J gene: TRBJ2-7; D gene: TRBD1; CDR3 protein: CASRGRQGPYEQYF; CDR3 DNA: TGTGCCAGCAGGGGGCGACAGGGTCCCTACGAGCAGTACTTC
clone size: -; V gene: TRBV7-9; J gene: TRBJ2-7; D gene: TRBD1; CDR3 protein: CASLGTGASYEQYF; CDR3 DNA: TGTGCCAGCCTAGGGACAGGGGCATCCTACGAGCAGTACTTC
clone size: -; V gene: TRBV5-6; J gene: TRBJ1-3; D gene: TRBD1; CDR3 protein: CASSPGQVLGNTIYF; CDR3 DNA: TGTGCCAGCAGCCCGGGACAGGTATTAGGAAACACCATATATTTT
clone size: -; V gene: TRBV9; J gene: TRBJ2-3; D gene: TRBD1; CDR3 protein: CASSVAPTGAADTQYF; CDR3 DNA: TGTGCCAGCAGCGTTGCTCCGACAGGGGCGGCAGATACGCAGTATTTT
clone size: -; V gene: TRBV9; J gene: TRBJ2-2; D gene: -; CDR3 protein: CASSVLSSVGTGELFF; CDR3 DNA: TGTGCCAGCAGCGTCTTGAGTAGTGTCGGCACCGGGGAGCTGTTTTTT
clone size: -; V gene: TRBV19; J gene: TRBJ2-7; D gene: -; CDR3 protein: CASSAQAEGEQYF; CDR3 DNA: TGTGCCAGTAGTGCACAGGCAGAGGGAGAGCAGTACTTC
clone size: -; V gene: TRBV9; J gene: TRBJ1-2; D gene: TRBD1; CDR3 protein: CASSPSPTTTGGDNYGYTF; CDR3 DNA: TGTGCCAGCAGCCCCTCCCCGACCACTACAGGGGGCGATAACTATGGCTACACCTTC
clone size: -; V gene: TRBV9; J gene: TRBJ1-1; D gene: TRBD1; CDR3 protein: CASSVGGGVAEAFF; CDR3 DNA: TGTGCCAGCAGCGTAGGAGGGGGCGTCGCTGAAGCTTTCTTT
clone size: -; V gene: TRBV7-9; J gene: TRBJ2-7; D gene: -; CDR3 protein: CASTLLGEQYF; CDR3 DNA: TGTGCCAGCACCCTCCTTGGCGAGCAGTACTTC
clone size: -; V gene: TRBV3-1/TRBV3-2; J gene: TRBJ2-3; D gene: TRBD2; CDR3 protein: CASSQPSGGASDTQYF; CDR3 DNA: TGTGCCAGCAGTCAACCTAGCGGGGGGGCTTCAGATACGCAGTATTTT
clone size: -; V gene: TRBV6-5; J gene: TRBJ1-1; D gene: -; CDR3 protein: CASSYSMMNTEAFF; CDR3 DNA: TGTGCCAGCAGTTACTCTATGATGAACACTGAAGCTTTCTTT